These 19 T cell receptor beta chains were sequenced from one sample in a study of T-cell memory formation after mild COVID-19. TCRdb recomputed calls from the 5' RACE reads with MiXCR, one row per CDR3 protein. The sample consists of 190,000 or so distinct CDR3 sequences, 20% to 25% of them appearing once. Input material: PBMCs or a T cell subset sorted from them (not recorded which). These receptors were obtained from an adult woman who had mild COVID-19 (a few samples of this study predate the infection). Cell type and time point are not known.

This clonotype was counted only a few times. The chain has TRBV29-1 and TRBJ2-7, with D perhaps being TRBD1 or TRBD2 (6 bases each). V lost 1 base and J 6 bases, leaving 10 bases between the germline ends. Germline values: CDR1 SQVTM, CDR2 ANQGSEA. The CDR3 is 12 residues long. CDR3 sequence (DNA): TGCAGCGTTGAAGGGGGGGCTTCCGAGCAGTACTTC. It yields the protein CSVEGGASEQYF.

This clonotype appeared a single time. The DNA of the CDR3 is TGTGCCAGCAGCGTAGGGTTCGGGACTCCCGAGGAGCTGTTTTTT. Encoded protein: CASSVGFGTPEELFF. This chain uses TRBV9 with TRBJ2-2; possible D gene TRBD2, 6 bases. V lost 0 bases and J 10 bases, leaving 16 bases between the germline ends. Germline CDR1 reads SGDLS; CDR2 reads YYNGEE. This CDR3 has 15 residues.

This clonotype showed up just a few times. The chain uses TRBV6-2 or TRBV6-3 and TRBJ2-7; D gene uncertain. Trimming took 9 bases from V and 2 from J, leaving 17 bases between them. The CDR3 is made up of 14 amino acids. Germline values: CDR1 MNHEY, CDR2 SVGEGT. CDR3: CASWERRSPYEQYF. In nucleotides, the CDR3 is TGTGCCAGTTGGGAACGGCGAAGCCCCTACGAGCAGTACTTC.

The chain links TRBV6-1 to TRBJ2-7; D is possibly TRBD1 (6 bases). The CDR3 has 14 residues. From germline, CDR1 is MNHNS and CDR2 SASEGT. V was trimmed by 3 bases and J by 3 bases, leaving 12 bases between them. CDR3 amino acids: CASSDRQEHYEQYF. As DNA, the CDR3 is TGTGCCAGCAGTGACCGACAGGAACACTACGAGCAGTACTTC.

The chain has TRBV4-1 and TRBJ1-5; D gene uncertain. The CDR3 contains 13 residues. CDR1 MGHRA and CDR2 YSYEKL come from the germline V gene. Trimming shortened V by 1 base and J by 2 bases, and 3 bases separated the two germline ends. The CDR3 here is CASSQVGNQPQHF. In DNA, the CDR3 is TGCGCCAGCAGCCAAGTTGGCAATCAGCCCCAGCATTTT.

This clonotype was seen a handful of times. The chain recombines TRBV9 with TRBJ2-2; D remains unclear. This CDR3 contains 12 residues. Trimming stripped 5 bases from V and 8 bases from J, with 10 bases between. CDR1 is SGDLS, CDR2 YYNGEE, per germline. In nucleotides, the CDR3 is TGTGCCAGCAGGGCCCACCCTGGGGAGCTGTTTTTT. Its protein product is CASRAHPGELFF.

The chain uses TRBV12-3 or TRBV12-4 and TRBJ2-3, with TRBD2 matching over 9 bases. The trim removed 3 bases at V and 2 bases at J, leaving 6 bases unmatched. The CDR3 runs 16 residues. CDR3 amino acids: CASSLTSGQTTDTQYF. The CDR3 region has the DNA TGTGCCAGCAGTTTGACTAGCGGACAGACCACAGATACGCAGTATTTT.

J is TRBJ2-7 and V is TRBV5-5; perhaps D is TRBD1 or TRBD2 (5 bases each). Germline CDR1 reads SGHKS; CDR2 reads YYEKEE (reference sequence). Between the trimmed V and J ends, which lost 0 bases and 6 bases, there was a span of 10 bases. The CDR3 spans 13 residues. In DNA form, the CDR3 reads TGTGCCAGCAGCTTGGATGGGGGTCTCGAGCAGTACTTC. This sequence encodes CASSLDGGLEQYF.

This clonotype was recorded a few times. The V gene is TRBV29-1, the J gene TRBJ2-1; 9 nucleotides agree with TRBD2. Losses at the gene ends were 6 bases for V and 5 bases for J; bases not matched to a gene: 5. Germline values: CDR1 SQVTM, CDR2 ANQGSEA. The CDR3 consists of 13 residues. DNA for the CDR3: TGCAGCGTGGAACTAGCGGGCCACAATGAGCAGTTCTTC. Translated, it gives CSVELAGHNEQFF.

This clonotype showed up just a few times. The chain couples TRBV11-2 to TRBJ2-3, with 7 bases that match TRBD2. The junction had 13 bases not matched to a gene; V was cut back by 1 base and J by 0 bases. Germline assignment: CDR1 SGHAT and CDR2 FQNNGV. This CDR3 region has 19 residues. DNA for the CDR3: TGTGCCAGCAGCTTAGCCCCGCCTAGGGAGGGGTCTAGCACAGATACGCAGTATTTT. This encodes CASSLAPPREGSSTDTQYF.

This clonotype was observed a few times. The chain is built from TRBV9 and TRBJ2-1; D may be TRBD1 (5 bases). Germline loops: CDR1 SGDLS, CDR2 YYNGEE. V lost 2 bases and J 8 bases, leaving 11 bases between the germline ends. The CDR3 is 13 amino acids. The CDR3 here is CASSVQGGDEQFF. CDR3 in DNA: TGTGCCAGCAGCGTGCAGGGCGGCGATGAGCAGTTCTTC. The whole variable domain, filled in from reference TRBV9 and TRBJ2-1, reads DSGVTQTPKHLITATGQRVTLRCSPRSGDLSVYWYQQSLDQGLQFLIQYYNGEERAKGNILERFSAQQFPDLHSELNLSSLELGDSALYFCASSVQGGDEQFFGPGTRLTVL.

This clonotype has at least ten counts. The CDR3 is CASSLTSYEQYF. CDR3 nucleotide sequence: TGTGCCAGCAGCCTAACGTCTTACGAGCAGTACTTC. The chain uses TRBV5-6 and TRBJ2-7; D is ambiguous. The germline V gene encodes CDR1 SGHDT and CDR2 YYEEEE. Trimming removed 4 bases from V and 4 bases from J, with 9 bases in between. The CDR3 covers 12 residues.

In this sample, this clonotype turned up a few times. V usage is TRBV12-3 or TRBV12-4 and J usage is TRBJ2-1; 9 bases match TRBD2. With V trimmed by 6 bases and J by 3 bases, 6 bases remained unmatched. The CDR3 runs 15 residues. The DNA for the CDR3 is TGTGCCAGCAGCGGGATGACTAGCGGCTACAATGAGCAGTTCTTC. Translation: CASSGMTSGYNEQFF.

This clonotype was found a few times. CDR3 protein: CASSPIAGVYQETQYF. The CDR3 coding sequence is TGTGCCAGCAGCCCGATAGCGGGAGTTTACCAAGAGACCCAGTACTTC. The chain is built from TRBV7-6 and TRBJ2-5; the match to TRBD2 covers 9 bases. The CDR3 has 16 amino acids. V dropped 5 bases and J dropped 0; count of bases not matched to a gene: 7. The germline CDR1 and CDR2 sequences are SGHVS and FNYEAQ. Complete variable domain (other parts from reference TRBV7-6 and TRBJ2-5): GAGVSQSPRYKVTKRGQDVALRCDPISGHVSLYWYRQALGQGPEFLTYFNYEAQQDKSGLPNDRFSAERPEGSISTLTIQRTEQRDSAMYRCASSPIAGVYQETQYFGPGTRLLVL.

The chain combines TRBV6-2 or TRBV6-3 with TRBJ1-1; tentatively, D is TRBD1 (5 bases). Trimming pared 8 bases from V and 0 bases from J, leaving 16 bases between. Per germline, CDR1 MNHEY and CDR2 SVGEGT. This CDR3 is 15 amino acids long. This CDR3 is CASGAPALMNTEAFF. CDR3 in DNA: TGTGCCAGCGGGGCCCCCGCACTGATGAACACTGAAGCTTTCTTT.

The CDR3 is CASTTGIFSTDTQYF. The CDR3 DNA reads as TGTGCCAGCACTACGGGGATTTTTAGCACAGATACGCAGTATTTT. This chain connects TRBV7-9 to TRBJ2-3; tentative D call: TRBD2 (5 bases). The CDR3 loop spans 15 amino acids. CDR1 and CDR2 (germline): SEHNR, FQNEAQ (reference sequence). V was clipped by 7 bases and J by 0 bases, with 14 bases between them.

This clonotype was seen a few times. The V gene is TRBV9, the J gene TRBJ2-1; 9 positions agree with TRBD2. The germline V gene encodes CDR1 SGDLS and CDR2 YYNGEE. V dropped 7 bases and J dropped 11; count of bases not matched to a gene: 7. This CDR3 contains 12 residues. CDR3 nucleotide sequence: TGTGCCAGCGGTAGCGGGGGCGGAAAGCAGTTCTTC. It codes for CASGSGGGKQFF. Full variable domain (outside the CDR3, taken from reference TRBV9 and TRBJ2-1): DSGVTQTPKHLITATGQRVTLRCSPRSGDLSVYWYQQSLDQGLQFLIQYYNGEERAKGNILERFSAQQFPDLHSELNLSSLELGDSALYFCASGSGGGKQFFGPGTRLTVL.

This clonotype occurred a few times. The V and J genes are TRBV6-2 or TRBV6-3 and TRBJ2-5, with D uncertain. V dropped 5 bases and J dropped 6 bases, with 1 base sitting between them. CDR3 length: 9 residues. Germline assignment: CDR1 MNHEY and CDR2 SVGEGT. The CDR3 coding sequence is TGTGCCAGCAGTCAGACCCAGTACTTC. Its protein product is CASSQTQYF.

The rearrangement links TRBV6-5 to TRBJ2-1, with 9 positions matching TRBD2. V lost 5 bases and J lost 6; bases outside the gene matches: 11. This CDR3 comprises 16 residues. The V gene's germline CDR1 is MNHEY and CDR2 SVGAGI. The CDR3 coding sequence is TGTGCCAGCAGTCTCCGGGTAGCGGGAGTTCGCAATGAGCAGTTCTTC. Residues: CASSLRVAGVRNEQFF.